This T cell receptor beta chain was sequenced for a study of tumor and adjacent non-tumor tissue in lung cancer. Three rounds of nested PCR, following a modified ARM-PCR protocol, produced the TCRbeta library. TCRdb reprocessed the multiplex PCR reads with MiXCR, giving one entry per CDR3 protein. Seen here are some 100,000 distinct CDR3 sequences, 62% observed once, and the top ten hold around 20%. Remarks on this clonotype: Antigen: not known.

The template was RNA from unsorted bulk tissue. More than 3 cm separated this lung sample from the edge of the tumor. Findings and caveats of the study: Compared with tumor, normal lung showed significantly lower TCR diversity.

This CDR3 comprises 13 residues. Germline lookup yields CDR1 DFQATT and CDR2 SNEGSKA (reference sequence). V shed 7 bases, J shed 8 bases, and the junction held 12 bases outside the gene matches. The TCR was taken from a man in his sixties with non-small cell lung cancer. J is TRBJ1-2 and V is TRBV20-1, with 8 bases matching TRBD1. The sequenced sample was distant non-tumor lung tissue. CDR3 coding DNA: TGCAGTGTCGATCCAGGGGGCGCGGGGGGCTACACCTTC. Amino acid sequence: CSVDPGGAGGYTF.